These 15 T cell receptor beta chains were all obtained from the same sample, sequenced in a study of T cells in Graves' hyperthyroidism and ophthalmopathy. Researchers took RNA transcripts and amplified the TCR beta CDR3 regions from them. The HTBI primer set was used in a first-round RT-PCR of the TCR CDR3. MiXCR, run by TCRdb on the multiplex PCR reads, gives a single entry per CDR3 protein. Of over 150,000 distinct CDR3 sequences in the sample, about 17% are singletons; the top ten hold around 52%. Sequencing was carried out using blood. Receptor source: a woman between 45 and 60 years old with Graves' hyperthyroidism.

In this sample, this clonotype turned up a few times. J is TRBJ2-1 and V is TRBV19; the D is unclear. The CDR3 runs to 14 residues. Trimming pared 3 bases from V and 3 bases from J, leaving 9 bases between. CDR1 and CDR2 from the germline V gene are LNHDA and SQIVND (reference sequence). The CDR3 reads CASSIGGNYNEQFF. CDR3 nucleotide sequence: TGTGCCAGTAGTATTGGTGGGAACTACAATGAGCAGTTCTTC.

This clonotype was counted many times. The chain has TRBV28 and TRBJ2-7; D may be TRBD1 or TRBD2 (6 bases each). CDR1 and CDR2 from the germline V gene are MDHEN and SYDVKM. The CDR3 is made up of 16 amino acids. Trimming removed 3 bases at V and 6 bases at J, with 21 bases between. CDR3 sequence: CASSFGGRITGSEQYF. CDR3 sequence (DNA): TGTGCCAGCAGTTTCGGGGGCCGGATCACTGGGTCCGAGCAGTACTTC. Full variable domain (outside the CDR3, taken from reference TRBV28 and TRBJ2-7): DVKVTQSSRYLVKRTGEKVFLECVQDMDHENMFWYRQDPGLGLRLIYFSYDVKMKEKGDIPEGYSVSREKKERFSLILESASTNQTSMYLCASSFGGRITGSEQYFGPGTRLTVT.

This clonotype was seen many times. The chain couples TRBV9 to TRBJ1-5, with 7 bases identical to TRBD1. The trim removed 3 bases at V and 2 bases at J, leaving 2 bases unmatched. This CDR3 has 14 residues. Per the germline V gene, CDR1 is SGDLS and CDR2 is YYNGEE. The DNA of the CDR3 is TGTGCCAGCAGCGCAGGACAGGGCAATCAGCCCCAGCATTTT. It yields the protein CASSAGQGNQPQHF.

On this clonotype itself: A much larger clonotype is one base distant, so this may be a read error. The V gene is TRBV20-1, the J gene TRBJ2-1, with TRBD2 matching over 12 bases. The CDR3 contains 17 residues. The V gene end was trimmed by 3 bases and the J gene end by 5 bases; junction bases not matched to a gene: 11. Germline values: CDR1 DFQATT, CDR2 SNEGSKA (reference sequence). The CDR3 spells CSARGLAGRWANNEQFF. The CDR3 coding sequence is TGCAGTGCTAGGGGACTAGCGGGCAGGTGGGCCAACAATGAGCAGTTCTTC.

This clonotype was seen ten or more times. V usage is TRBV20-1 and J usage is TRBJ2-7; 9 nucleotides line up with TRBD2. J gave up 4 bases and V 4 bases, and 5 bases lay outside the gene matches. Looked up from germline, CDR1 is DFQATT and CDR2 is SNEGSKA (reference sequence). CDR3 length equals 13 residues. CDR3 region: CSATRLAEYEQYF. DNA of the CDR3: TGCAGTGCTACCAGACTAGCGGAATACGAGCAGTACTTC.

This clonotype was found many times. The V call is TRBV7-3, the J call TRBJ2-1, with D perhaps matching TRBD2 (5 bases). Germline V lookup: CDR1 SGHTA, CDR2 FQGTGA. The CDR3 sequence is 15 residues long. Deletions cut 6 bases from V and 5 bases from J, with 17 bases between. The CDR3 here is CASRADLQPNNEQFF. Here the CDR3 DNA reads TGTGCCAGCAGGGCGGACTTGCAACCTAACAATGAGCAGTTCTTC.

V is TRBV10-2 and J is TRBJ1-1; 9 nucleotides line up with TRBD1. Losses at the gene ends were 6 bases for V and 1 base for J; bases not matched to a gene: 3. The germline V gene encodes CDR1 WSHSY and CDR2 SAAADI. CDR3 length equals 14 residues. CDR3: CASRGDRANTEAFF. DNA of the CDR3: TGCGCCAGCAGAGGGGACAGGGCGAACACTGAAGCTTTCTTT.

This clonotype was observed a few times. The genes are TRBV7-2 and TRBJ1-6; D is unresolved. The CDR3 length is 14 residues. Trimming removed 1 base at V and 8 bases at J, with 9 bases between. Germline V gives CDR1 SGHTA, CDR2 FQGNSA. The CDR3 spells CASSLVLRDSPLHF. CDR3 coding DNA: TGTGCCAGCAGCTTAGTACTCCGGGATTCACCCCTCCACTTT.

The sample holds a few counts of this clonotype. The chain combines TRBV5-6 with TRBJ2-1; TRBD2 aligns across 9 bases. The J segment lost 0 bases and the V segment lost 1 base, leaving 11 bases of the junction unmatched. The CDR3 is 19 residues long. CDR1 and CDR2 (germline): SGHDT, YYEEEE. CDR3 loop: CASSLFSGSVSNSYNEQFF. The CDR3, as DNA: TGTGCCAGCAGCTTGTTTAGCGGGAGCGTATCAAACTCCTACAATGAGCAGTTCTTC.

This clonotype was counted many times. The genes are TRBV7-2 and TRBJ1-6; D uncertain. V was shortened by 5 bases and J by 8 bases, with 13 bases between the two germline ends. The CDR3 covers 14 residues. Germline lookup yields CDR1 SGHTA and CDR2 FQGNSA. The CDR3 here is CASSPEGGDSPLHF. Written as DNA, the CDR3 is TGTGCCAGCAGCCCGGAAGGAGGAGATTCACCCCTCCACTTT. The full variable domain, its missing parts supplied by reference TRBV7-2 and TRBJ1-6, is GAGVSQSPSNKVTEKGKDVELRCDPISGHTALYWYRQSLGQGLEFLIYFQGNSAPDKSGLPSDRFSAERTGGSVSTLTIQRTQQEDSAVYLCASSPEGGDSPLHFGNGTRLTVT.

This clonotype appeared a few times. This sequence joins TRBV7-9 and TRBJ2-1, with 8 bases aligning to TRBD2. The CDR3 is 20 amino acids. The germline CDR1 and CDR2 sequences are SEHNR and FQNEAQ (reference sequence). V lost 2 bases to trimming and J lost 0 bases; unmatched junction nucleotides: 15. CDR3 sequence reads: CASSLFSDGGVVSSYNEQFF. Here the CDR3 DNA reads TGTGCCAGCAGCTTATTTTCGGACGGGGGGGTGGTCAGCTCCTACAATGAGCAGTTCTTC.

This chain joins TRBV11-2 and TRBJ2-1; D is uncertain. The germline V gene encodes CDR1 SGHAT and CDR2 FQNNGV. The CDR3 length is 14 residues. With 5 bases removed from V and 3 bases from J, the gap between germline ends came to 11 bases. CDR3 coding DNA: TGTGCCAGCAGCCTCCCGAGACTCTACAATGAGCAGTTCTTC. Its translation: CASSLPRLYNEQFF.

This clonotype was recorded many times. Here the CDR3 reads CASTPVGTSNTEAFF. CDR3 in DNA: TGTGCCAGCACCCCTGTCGGGACCTCGAACACTGAAGCTTTCTTT. V gene TRBV12-3 or TRBV12-4 combines with J gene TRBJ1-1, with D possibly being TRBD1 (5 bases). V was trimmed by 7 bases and J by 1 base, leaving 16 bases between them. This CDR3 has 15 amino acids.

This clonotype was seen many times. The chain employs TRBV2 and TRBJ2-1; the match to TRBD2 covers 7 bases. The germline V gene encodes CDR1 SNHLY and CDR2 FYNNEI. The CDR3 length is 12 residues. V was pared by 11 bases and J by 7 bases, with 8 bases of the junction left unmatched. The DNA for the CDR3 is TGTGCCTGGGGGGGAGGAACGAATGAGCAGTTCTTC. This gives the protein CAWGGGTNEQFF.

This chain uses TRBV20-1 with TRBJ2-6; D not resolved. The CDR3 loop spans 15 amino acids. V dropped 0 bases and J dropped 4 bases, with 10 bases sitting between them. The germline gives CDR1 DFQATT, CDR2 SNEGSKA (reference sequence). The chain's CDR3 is CSARDHIGGANVLTF. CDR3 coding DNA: TGCAGTGCTAGAGATCACATCGGGGGGGCCAACGTCCTGACTTTC.